This TCR beta chain appears in the sequencing data of a study of identical twins. Overall study findings and caveats: Researchers reported excess low generation probability among twin-shared out-of-frame alpha sequences. The more abundant beta clonotypes in cord blood had fewer insertions, and memory repertoires did not show this.

With V trimmed by 5 bases and J by 7 bases, 5 bases remained unmatched. Germline CDR1 and CDR2: MRHNA and SNTAGT. The CDR3 is 13 amino acids. About this clonotype: Its antigen is unknown.

TCRdb fed the 5' RACE reads into MiXCR, producing one record per CDR3 protein. The data contain about 900,000 distinct CDR3 sequences, 10% to 15% of them singletons. The same specimen was also included in a second study, on yellow fever vaccine responses in identical twins.

The sequenced material came from PBMCs. The chain uses TRBV6-4 and TRBJ2-1; 7 bases align to TRBD1. This TCR was recovered from a woman between 18 and 29 years old in good health. As DNA, the CDR3 is TGTGCCAGCAGTACAGGGGAACGTAATGAGCAGTTCTTC. This translates into CASSTGERNEQFF.